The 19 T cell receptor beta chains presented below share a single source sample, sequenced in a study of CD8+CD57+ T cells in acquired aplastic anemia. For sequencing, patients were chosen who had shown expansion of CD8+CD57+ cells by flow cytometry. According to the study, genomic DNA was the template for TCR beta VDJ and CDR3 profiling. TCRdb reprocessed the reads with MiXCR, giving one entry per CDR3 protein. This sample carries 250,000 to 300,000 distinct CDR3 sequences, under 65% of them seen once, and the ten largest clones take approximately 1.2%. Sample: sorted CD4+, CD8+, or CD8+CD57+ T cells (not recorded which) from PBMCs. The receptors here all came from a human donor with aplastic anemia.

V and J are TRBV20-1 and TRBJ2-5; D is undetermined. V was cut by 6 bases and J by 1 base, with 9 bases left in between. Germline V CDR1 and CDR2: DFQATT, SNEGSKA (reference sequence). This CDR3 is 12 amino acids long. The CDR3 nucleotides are TGCAGTGCATTATCTGGCCAAGAGACCCAGTACTTC. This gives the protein CSALSGQETQYF.

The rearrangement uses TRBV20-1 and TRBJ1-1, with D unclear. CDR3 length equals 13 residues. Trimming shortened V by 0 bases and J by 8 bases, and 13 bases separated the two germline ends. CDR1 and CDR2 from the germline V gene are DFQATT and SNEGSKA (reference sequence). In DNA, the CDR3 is TGCAGTGCTAGAGATCCGTCAGGAGGGGAAGCTTTCTTT. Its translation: CSARDPSGGEAFF.

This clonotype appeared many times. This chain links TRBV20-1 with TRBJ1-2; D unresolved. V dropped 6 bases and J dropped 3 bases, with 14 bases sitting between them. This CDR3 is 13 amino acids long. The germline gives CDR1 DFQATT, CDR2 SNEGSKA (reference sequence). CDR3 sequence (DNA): TGCAGTGCCAGCACCCCGGTCGACTATGGCTACACCTTC. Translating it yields CSASTPVDYGYTF.

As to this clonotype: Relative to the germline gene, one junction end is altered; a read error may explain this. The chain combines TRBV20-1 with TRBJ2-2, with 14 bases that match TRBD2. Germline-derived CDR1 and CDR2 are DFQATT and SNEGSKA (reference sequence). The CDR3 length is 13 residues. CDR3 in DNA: TGCAGTGCTAAGACTAGCGGGAGGGATGAGCAGTTTTTT. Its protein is CSAKTSGRDEQFF.

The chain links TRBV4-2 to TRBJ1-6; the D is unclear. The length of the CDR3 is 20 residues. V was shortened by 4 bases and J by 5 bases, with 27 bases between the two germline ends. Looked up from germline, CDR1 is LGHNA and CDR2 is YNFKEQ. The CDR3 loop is CASSLTVPPGPRDHNSPLHF. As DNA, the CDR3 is TGTGCCAGCAGCCTCACCGTACCCCCAGGTCCCCGGGATCATAATTCACCCCTCCACTTT.

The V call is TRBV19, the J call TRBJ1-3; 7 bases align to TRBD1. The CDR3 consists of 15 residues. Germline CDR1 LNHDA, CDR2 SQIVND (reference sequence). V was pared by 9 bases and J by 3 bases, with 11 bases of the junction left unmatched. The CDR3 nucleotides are TGTGCCAGCCGAATCGACAGGGCGTATGGAAACACCATATATTTT. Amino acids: CASRIDRAYGNTIYF. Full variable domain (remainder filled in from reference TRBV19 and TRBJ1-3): DGGITQSPKYLFRKEGQNVTLSCEQNLNHDAMYWYRQDPGQGLRLIYYSQIVNDFQKGDIAEGYSVSREKKESFPLTVTSAQKNPTAFYLCASRIDRAYGNTIYFGEGSWLTVV.

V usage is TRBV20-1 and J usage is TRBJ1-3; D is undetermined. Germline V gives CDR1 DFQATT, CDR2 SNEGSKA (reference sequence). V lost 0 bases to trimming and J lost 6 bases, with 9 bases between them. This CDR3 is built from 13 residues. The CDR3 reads CSARDLTENTIYF. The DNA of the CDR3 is TGCAGTGCTAGAGATCTAACTGAAAACACCATATATTTT.

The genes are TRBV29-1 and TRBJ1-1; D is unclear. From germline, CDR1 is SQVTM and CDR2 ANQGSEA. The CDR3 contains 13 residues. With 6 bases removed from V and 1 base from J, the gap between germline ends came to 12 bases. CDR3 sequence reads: CSVDRQENTEAFF. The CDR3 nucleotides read TGCAGCGTGGATAGACAAGAGAACACTGAAGCTTTCTTT.

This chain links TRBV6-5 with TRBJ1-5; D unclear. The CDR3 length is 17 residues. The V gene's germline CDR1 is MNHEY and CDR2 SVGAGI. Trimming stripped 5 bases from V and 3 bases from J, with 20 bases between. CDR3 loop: CASSVYSGSPSNQPQHF. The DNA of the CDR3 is TGTGCCAGCAGTGTCTATAGCGGGAGCCCCTCCAATCAGCCCCAGCATTTT.

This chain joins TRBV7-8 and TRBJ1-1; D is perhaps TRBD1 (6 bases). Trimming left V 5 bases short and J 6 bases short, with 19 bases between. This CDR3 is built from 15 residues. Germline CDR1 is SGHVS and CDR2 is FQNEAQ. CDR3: CASSQDPPGAAEAFF. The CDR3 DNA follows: TGTGCCAGCAGCCAAGATCCACCGGGGGCCGCTGAAGCTTTCTTT.

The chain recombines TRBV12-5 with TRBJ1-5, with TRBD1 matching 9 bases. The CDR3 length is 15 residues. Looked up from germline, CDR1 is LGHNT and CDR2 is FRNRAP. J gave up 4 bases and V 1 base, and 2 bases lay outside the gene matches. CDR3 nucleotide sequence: TGTGCTAGTGGTTTGGACAGGGGGCGGAATCAGCCCCAGCATTTT. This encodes CASGLDRGRNQPQHF.

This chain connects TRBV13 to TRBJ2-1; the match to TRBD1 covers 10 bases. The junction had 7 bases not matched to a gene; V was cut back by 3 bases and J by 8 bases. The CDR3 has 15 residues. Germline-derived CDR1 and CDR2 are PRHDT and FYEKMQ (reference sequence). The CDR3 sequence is CASSLRGQGYDEQFF. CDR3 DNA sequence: TGTGCCAGCAGCTTGAGGGGACAGGGGTACGATGAGCAGTTCTTC.

CDR3 region: CATTTPGQGLTDTQYF. In DNA, the CDR3 is TGTGCCACCACAACGCCGGGTCAGGGTCTGACAGATACGCAGTATTTT. The chain has TRBV10-3 and TRBJ2-3; D perhaps matches TRBD1 (5 bases). Germline CDR1 ENHRY, CDR2 SYGVKD. CDR3 length: 16 amino acids. Trimming removed 10 bases from V and 3 bases from J, with 23 bases in between.

The CDR3 reads CATSRDPDARYGYTF. Here the CDR3 DNA reads TGTGCCACCAGCAGAGATCCTGATGCTAGGTATGGCTACACCTTC. The chain couples TRBV15 to TRBJ1-2; D is unclear. Germline V gene data show CDR1 as LNHNV and CDR2 as YYDKDF (reference sequence). The CDR3 spans 15 residues. Trimming stripped 0 bases from V and 5 bases from J, with 13 bases between. Full variable domain (remainder filled in from reference TRBV15 and TRBJ1-2): DAMVIQNPRYQVTQFGKPVTLSCSQTLNHNVMYWYQQKSSQAPKLLFHYYDKDFNNEADTPDNFQSRRPNTSFCFLDIRSPGLGDTAMYLCATSRDPDARYGYTFGSGTRLTVV.

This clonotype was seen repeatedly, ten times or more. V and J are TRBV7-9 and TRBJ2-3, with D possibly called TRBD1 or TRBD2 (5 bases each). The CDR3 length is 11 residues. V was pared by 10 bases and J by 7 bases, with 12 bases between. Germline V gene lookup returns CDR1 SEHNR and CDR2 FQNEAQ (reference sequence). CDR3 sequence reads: CATGTQYTQYF. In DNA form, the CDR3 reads TGTGCCACCGGGACGCAGTATACGCAGTATTTT.

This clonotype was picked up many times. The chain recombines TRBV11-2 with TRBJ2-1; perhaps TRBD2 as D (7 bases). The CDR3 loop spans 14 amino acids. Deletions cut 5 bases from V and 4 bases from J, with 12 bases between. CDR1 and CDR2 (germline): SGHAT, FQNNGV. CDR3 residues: CASSGGAGYNEQFF. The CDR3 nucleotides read TGTGCCAGCAGCGGGGGGGCGGGTTACAATGAGCAGTTCTTC.

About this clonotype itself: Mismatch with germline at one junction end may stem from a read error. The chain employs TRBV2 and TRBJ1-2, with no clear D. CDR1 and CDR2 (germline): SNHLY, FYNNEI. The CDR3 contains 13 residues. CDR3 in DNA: TGCGCCAGCAGTGAACTAAGGGCGCAGGGCTACACCTTC. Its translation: CASSELRAQGYTF.

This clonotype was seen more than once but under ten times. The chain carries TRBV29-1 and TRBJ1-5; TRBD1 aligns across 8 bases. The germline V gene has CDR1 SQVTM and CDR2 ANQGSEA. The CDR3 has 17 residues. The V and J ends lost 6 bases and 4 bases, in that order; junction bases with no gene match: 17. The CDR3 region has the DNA TGCAGCGTGGCTAAGAGGAGGACAGGGATCGGTAATCAGCCCCAGCATTTT. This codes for CSVAKRRTGIGNQPQHF.

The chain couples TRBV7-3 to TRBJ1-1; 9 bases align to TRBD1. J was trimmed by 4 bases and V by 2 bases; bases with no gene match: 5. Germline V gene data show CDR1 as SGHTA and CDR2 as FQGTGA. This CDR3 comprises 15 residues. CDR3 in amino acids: CASSLVGQGFTEAFF. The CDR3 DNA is TGTGCCAGCAGCTTAGTGGGACAGGGCTTCACTGAAGCTTTCTTT.